This T cell receptor beta chain was recorded in a study of blood T cell repertoires in COVID-19. Study details: Material from acute and convalescent COVID-19 was sourced from the United States, Italy and Spain.

There are 15 residues in the CDR3. From germline, CDR1 is MNHEY and CDR2 SMNVEV (reference sequence). Trimming removed 2 bases from V and 0 bases from J, with 8 bases in between. Using immunoSEQ multiplex PCR, the repertoire was profiled, and TCRdb retains in-frame clones only, with some absent. The data contain around 150,000 clones, roughly 80% of them singletons. The receptor was isolated from a man in his fifties with active or convalescent COVID-19. V and J are TRBV27 and TRBJ1-3; no definite D call. Material for sequencing was peripheral blood. The CDR3 DNA follows: TGTGCCAGCAGTTTAAATAAAGCCTCTGGAAACACCATATATTTT. It yields the protein CASSLNKASGNTIYF.